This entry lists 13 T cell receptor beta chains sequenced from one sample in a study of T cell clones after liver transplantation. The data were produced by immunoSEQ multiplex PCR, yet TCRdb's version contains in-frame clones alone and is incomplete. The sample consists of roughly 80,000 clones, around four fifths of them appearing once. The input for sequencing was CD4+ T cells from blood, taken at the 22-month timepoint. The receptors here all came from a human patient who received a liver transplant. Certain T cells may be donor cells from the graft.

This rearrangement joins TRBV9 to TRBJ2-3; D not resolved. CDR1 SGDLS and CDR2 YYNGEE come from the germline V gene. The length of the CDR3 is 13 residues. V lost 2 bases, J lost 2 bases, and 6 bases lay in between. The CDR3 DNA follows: TGTGCCAGCAGCGTTCTAATCACAGATACGCAGTATTTT. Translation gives CASSVLITDTQYF.

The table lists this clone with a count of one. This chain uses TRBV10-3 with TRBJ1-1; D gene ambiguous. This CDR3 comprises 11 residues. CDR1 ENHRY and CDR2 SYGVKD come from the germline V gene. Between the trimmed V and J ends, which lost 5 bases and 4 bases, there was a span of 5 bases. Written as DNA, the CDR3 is TGTGCCATCAGTTCTGGCACTGAAGCTTTCTTT. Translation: CAISSGTEAFF.

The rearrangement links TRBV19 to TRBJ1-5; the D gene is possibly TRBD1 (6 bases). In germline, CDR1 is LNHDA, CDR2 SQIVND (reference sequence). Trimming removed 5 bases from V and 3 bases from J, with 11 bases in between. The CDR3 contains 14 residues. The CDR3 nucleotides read TGTGCCAGTAGTCAAGGACAGTCCAATCAGCCCCAGCATTTT. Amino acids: CASSQGQSNQPQHF.

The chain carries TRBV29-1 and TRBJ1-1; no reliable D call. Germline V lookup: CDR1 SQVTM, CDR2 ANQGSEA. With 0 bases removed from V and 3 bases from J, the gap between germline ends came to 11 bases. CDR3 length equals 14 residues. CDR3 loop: CSVEEERVHTEAFF. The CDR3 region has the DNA TGCAGCGTTGAAGAAGAGCGGGTCCACACTGAAGCTTTCTTT.

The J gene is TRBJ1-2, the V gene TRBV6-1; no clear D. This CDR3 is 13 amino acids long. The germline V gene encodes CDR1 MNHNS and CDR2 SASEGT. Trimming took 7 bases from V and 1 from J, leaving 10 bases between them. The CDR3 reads CASKPSINYGYTF. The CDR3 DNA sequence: TGTGCCAGCAAACCATCTATTAACTATGGCTACACCTTC.

DNA for the CDR3: TGTGCCACGGAGGCCGGGGGGGAGACCCAGTACTTC. Its protein is CATEAGGETQYF. J is TRBJ2-5 and V is TRBV10-3; TRBD2 agrees at 7 bases. CDR3 length: 12 amino acids. Trimming at V came to 10 bases and at J to 5 bases, leaving 7 bases not matched to a gene. Germline V gene data show CDR1 as ENHRY and CDR2 as SYGVKD.

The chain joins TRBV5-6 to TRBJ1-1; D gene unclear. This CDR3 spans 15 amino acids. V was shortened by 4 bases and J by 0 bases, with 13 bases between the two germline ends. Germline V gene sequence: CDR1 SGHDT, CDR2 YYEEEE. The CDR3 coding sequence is TGTGCCAGCAGCAGGATTGAGTACATGAACACTGAAGCTTTCTTT. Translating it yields CASSRIEYMNTEAFF. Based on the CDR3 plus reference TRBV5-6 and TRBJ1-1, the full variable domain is DAGVTQSPTHLIKTRGQQVTLRCSPKSGHDTVSWYQQALGQGPQFIFQYYEEEERQRGNFPDRFSGHQFPNYSSELNVNALLLGDSALYLCASSRIEYMNTEAFFGQGTRLTVV.

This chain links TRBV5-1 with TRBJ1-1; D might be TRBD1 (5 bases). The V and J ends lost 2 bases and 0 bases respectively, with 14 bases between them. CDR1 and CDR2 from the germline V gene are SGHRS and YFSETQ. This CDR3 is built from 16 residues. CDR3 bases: TGCGCCAGCAGCTTCGGCCAGGGACGGATGAACACTGAAGCTTTCTTT. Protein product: CASSFGQGRMNTEAFF.

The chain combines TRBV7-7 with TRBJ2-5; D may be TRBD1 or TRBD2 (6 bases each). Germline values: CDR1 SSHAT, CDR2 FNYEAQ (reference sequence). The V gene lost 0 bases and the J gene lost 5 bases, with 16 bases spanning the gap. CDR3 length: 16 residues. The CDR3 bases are TGTGCCAGCAGCTTAGCAGTAGGAGGGGGTGGTGAGACCCAGTACTTC. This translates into CASSLAVGGGGETQYF. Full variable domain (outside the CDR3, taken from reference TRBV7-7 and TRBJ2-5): GAGVSQSPRYKVTKRGQDVTLRCDPISSHATLYWYQQALGQGPEFLTYFNYEAQPDKSGLPSDRFSAERPEGSISTLTIQRTEQRDSAMYRCASSLAVGGGGETQYFGPGTRLLVL.

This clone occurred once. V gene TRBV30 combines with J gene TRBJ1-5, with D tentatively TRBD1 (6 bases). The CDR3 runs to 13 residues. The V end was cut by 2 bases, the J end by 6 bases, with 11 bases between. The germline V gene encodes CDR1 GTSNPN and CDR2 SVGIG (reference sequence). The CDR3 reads CAWSTQGRQPQHF. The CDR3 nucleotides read TGTGCCTGGAGTACCCAGGGGCGTCAGCCCCAGCATTTT.

The chain's CDR3 is CASSYLGRVTGELFF. The CDR3 DNA sequence: TGTGCCAGTAGTTATCTGGGCAGGGTGACCGGGGAGCTGTTTTTT. V gene TRBV19 combines with J gene TRBJ2-2; D is possibly TRBD1 (5 bases). The CDR3 has 15 amino acids. With 5 bases removed from V and 5 bases from J, the gap between germline ends came to 15 bases. CDR1 LNHDA and CDR2 SQIVND come from the germline V gene (reference sequence).

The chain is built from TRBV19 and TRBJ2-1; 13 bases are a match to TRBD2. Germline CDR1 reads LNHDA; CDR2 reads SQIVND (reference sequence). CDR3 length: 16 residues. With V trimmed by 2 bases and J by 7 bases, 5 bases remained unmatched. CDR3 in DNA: TGTGCCAGTAGTATAACTAGCGGGGGGGCCGGGAATGAGCAGTTCTTC. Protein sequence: CASSITSGGAGNEQFF.

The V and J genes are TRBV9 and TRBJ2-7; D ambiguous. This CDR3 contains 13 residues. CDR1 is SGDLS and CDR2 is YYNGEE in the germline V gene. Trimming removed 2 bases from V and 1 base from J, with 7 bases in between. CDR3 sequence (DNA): TGTGCCAGCAGCGTTACAGAATCCTACGAGCAGTACTTC. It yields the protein CASSVTESYEQYF.